This entry lists 6 T cell receptor beta chains sequenced from one sample in a study of OX40 agonist ivuxolimab in advanced cancers. Clones were read by immunoSEQ multiplex PCR, and TCRdb kept only the in-frame ones, dropping some. The sample yields roughly 67,000 clones, 70% to 90% seen once. Sequencing was performed on CD4+ or CD8+ T cells sorted from blood, taken in a trial of the OX40 agonist ivuxolimab. The receptor set was obtained from an adult with an advanced solid tumor such as melanoma, head and neck, liver or kidney cancer.

This chain links TRBV6-5 with TRBJ2-2; D gene unclear. Trimming removed 6 bases at V and 4 bases at J, with 6 bases between. This CDR3 region has 12 residues. Looked up from germline, CDR1 is MNHEY and CDR2 is SVGAGI. CDR3 residues: CASRLITGELFF. In nucleotides, the CDR3 is TGTGCCAGCAGGTTAATCACCGGGGAGCTGTTTTTT.

The V gene is TRBV10-3, the J gene TRBJ2-7; D ambiguous. Germline CDR1 is ENHRY and CDR2 is SYGVKD. There are 11 residues in the CDR3. Trimming removed 8 bases from V and 0 bases from J, with 5 bases in between. This CDR3 reads CAIASSYEQYF. The CDR3, as DNA: TGTGCCATCGCCAGCTCCTACGAGCAGTACTTC.

The J gene is TRBJ2-3, the V gene TRBV5-1; 9 bases map to TRBD2. Germline loops: CDR1 SGHRS, CDR2 YFSETQ. V lost 6 bases, J lost 0 bases, and 20 bases stayed unmatched. This CDR3 comprises 20 residues. The CDR3 coding sequence is TGCGCCAGCAACAAAAACGACGTCAGCGGGAGGAGACCTAGCACAGATACGCAGTATTTT. Its translation is CASNKNDVSGRRPSTDTQYF.

The chain combines TRBV19 with TRBJ2-3; D perhaps matches TRBD2 (6 bases). CDR1 and CDR2 (germline): LNHDA, SQIVND (reference sequence). The CDR3 runs 15 residues. V gave up 7 bases and J gave up 2 bases, with 16 bases separating them. The CDR3: CASKGTGGITDTQYF. As DNA, the CDR3 is TGTGCCAGTAAGGGTACTGGCGGGATCACAGATACGCAGTATTTT.

This sequence joins TRBV19 and TRBJ2-1; a weak D match, TRBD2 (6 bases). The CDR3 contains 17 residues. Deletions cut 6 bases from V and 0 bases from J, with 18 bases between. Germline V gene sequence: CDR1 LNHDA, CDR2 SQIVND (reference sequence). The CDR3 bases are TGTGCCAGTAGCCCGGGACTGCTAATAAGCTCCTACAATGAGCAGTTCTTC. Translation: CASSPGLLISSYNEQFF.

This sequence joins TRBV11-2 and TRBJ2-1, with 8 nucleotides matching TRBD2. The CDR3 has 16 amino acids. Germline lookup yields CDR1 SGHAT and CDR2 FQNNGV. The junction had 4 bases not matched to a gene; V was cut back by 0 bases and J by 3 bases. The CDR3 protein is CASSLDTAGGYNEQFF. CDR3 bases: TGTGCCAGCAGCTTAGATACGGCGGGAGGCTACAATGAGCAGTTCTTC.